The sample holds many counts of the clone carrying this T cell receptor beta chain. The sample originates from a study of Graves' ophthalmopathy and Graves' hyperthyroidism. It was from more than 9 ml of fresh peripheral blood that the PBMCs came. The germline V gene has CDR1 SQVTM and CDR2 ANQGSEA. Trimming removed 1 base at V and 3 bases at J, with 4 bases between. The CDR3 covers 11 residues. CDR3 regions of TCR beta were amplified from RNA transcripts. An opening RT-PCR round employed HTBI primers and preceded a second-round multiplex PCR. From the multiplex PCR reads, TCRdb called clonotypes with MiXCR, one entry per CDR3 protein. The sample lists 600,000 to 650,000 distinct CDR3 sequences, roughly 20% occurring once.

Material for sequencing was peripheral blood. The rearrangement joins TRBV29-1 to TRBJ2-7; D gene ambiguous. This sequence was found in a woman between 18 and 29 years old with stable Graves' hyperthyroidism. Some clones in this sample may be carry-over from other donors' samples. The CDR3 here is CSVEVGYEQYF. CDR3 nucleotides: TGCAGCGTTGAAGTCGGCTACGAGCAGTACTTC.